This T cell receptor (beta chain) originates from a study of preoperative IRX-2 immunotherapy in early breast cancer. Profiled with immunoSEQ multiplex PCR; TCRdb holds only in-frame clones, not every one. Seen here are about 43,000 clones, roughly 94% observed once, and the top ten hold around 1.5%. CDR3 length: 15 amino acids. V dropped 2 bases and J dropped 1 base, with 8 bases sitting between them. Per germline, CDR1 SGHVS and CDR2 FNYEAQ. Regarding treatment: preoperative locoregional IRX-2 cytokine immunotherapy. The gene calls are TRBV7-6 and TRBJ2-2; D is perhaps TRBD1 (6 bases). This sequence was found in a human donor with breast cancer. The starting material was tumor tissue, obtained after IRX-2 immunotherapy. Here the CDR3 reads CASSLLGQNTGELFF. The CDR3 nucleotides are TGTGCCAGCAGCTTACTGGGACAGAACACCGGGGAGCTGTTTTTT.